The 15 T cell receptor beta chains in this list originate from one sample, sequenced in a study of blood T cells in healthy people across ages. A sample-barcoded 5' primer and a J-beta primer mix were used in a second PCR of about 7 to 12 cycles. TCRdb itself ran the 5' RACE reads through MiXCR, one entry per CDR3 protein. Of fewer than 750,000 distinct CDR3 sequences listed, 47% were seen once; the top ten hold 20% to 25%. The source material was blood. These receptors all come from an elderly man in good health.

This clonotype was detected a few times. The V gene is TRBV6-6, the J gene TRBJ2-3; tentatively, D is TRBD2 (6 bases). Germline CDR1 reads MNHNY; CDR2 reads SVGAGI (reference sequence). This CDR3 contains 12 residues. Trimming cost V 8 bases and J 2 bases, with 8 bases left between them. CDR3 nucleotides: TGTGCCAGCGGAGGGTACACAGATACGCAGTATTTT. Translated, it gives CASGGYTDTQYF.

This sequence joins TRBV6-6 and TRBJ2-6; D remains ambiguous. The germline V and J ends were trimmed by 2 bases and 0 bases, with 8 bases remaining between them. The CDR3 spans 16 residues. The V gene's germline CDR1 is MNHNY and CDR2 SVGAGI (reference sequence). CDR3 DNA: TGTGCCAGCAGTTACCAGAGACCCTCTGGGGCCAACGTCCTGACTTTC. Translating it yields CASSYQRPSGANVLTF.

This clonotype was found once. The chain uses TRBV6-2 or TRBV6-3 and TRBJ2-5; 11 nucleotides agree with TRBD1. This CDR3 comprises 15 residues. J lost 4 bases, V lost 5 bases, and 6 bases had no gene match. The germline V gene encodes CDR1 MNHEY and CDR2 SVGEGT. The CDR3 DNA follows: TGTGCCAGCAGTCTCCGGGACAGGGGGAGAGAGACCCAGTACTTC. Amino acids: CASSLRDRGRETQYF.

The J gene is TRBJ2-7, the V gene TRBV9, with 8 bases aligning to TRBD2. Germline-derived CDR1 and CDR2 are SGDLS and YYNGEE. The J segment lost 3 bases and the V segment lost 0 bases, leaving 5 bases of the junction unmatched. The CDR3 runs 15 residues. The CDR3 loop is CASSVAGRANYEQYF. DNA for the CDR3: TGTGCCAGCAGCGTAGCCGGGAGGGCCAACTACGAGCAGTACTTC.

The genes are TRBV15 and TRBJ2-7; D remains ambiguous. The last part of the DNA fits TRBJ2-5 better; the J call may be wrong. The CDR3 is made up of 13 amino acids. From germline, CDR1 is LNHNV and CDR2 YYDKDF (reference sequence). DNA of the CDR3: TGTGCCACCAGCAGAGCTACGCGAGAGACCCAGTACTTC. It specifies CATSRATRETQYF.

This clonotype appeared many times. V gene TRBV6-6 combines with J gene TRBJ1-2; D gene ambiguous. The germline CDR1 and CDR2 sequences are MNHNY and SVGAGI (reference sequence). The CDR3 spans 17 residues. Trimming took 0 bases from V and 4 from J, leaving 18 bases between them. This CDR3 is CASSYSNGPRESYGYTF. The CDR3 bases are TGTGCCAGCAGTTACTCCAACGGGCCGCGGGAGAGCTATGGCTACACCTTC.

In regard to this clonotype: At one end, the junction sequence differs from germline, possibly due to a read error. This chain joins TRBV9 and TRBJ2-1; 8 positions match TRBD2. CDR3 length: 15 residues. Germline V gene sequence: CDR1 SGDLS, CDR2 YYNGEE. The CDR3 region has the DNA TGTGCCGGCAGCGTCAGCGGGAGCTTCTACAATGAGCAGTTCTTC. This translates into CAGSVSGSFYNEQFF.

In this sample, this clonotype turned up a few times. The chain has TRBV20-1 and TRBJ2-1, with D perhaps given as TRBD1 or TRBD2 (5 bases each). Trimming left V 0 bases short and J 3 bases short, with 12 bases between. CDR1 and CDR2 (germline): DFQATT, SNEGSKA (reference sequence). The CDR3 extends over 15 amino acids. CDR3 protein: CSARDRGPSYNEQFF. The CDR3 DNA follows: TGCAGTGCTAGAGATCGGGGACCCAGCTACAATGAGCAGTTCTTC.

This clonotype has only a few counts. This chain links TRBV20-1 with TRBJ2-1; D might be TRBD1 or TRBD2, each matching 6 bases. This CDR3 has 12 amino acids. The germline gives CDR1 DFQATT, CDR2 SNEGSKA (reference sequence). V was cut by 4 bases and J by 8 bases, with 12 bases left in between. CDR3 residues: CSATLGGYEQFF. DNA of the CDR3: TGCAGTGCTACCCTAGGGGGGTATGAGCAGTTCTTC.

The CDR3 DNA follows: TGTGCCAGCAGTTTCCGGGCCCTCTATGGCTACACCTTC. As protein: CASSFRALYGYTF. The gene calls are TRBV27 and TRBJ1-2, with D unresolved. V shed 3 bases and J shed 4 bases, with 9 bases lying between them. Germline values: CDR1 MNHEY, CDR2 SMNVEV (reference sequence). This CDR3 has 13 amino acids.

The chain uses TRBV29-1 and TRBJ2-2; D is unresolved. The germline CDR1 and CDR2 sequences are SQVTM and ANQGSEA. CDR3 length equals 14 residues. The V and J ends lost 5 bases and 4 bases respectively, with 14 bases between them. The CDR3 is CSVSPSISTGELFF. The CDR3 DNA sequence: TGCAGCGTTTCCCCAAGTATATCCACCGGGGAGCTGTTTTTT.

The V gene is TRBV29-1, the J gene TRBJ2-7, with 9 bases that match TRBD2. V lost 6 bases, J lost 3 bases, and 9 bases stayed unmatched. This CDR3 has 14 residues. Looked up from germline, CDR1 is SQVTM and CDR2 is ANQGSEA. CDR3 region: CSVDIAGDDYEQYF. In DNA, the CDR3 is TGCAGCGTCGATATAGCGGGAGACGACTACGAGCAGTACTTC.

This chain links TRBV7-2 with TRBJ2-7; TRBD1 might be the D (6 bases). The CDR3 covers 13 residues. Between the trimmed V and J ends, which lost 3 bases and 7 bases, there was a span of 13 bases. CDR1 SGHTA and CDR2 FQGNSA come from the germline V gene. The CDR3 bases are TGTGCCAGCAGCTTTAGCACAGGGCAAGAGCAGTACTTC. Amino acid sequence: CASSFSTGQEQYF.

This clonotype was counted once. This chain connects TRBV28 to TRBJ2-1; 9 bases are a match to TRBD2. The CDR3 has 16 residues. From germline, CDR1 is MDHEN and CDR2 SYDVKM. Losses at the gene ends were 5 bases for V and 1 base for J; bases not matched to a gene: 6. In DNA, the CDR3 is TGTGCCAGCAGTACACCAGCGGGAGGTTCCTACAATGAGCAGTTCTTC. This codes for CASSTPAGGSYNEQFF.

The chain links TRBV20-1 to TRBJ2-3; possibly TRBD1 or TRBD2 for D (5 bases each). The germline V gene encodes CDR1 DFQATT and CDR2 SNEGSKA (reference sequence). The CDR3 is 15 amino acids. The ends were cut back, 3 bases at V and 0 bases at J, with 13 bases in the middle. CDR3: CSASLRDPSTDTQYF. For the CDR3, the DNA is TGCAGTGCTAGCCTCCGGGACCCTAGCACAGATACGCAGTATTTT.